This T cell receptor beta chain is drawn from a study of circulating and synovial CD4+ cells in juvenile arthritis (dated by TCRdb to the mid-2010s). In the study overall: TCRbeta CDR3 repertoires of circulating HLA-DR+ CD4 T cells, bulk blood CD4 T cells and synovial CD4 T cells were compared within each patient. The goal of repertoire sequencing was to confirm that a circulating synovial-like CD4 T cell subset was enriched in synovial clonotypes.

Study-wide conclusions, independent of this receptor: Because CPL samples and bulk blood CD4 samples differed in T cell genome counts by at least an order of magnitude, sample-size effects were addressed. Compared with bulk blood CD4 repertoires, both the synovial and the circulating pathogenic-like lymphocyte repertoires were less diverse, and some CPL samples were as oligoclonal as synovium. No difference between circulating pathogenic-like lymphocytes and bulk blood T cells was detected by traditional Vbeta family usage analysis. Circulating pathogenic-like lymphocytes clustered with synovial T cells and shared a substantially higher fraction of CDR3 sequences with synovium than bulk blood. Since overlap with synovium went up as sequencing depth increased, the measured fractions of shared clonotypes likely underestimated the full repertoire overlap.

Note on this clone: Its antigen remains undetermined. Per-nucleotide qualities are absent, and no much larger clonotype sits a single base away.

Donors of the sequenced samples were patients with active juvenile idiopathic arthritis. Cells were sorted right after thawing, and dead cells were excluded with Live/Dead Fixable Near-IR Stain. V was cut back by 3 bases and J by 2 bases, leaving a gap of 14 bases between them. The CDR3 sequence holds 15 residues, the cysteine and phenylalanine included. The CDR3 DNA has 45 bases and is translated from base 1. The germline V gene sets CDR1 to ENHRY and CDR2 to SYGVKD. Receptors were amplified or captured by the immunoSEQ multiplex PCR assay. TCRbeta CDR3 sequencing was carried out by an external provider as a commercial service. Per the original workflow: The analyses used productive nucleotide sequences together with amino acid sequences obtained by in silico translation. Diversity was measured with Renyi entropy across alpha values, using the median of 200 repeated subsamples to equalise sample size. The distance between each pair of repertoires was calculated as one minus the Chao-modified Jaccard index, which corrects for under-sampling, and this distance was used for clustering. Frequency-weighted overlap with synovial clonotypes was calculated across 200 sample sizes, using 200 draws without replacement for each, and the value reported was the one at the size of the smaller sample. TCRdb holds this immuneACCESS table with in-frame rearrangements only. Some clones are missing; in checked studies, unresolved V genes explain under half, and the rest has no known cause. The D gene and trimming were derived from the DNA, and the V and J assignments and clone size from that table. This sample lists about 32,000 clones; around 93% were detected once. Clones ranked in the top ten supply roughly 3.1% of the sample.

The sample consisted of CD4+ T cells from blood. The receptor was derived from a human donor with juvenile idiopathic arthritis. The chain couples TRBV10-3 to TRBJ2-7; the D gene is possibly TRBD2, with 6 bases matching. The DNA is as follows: TGTGCCATCAGTGATCGCGGCGGGGAGGCCTACGAGCAGTACTTC. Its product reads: CAISDRGGEAYEQYF.